This record concerns one T cell receptor beta chain sequence. Its antigen is undetermined. A read error may be the cause here, since a much bigger clone is one base away. Template switching (which added a universal primer site) was used, and cDNA carried unique molecular identifiers. TCRdb re-called the 5' RACE reads through MiXCR, storing one row per CDR3 protein. The repertoire has approximately 700,000 distinct CDR3 sequences, around 6% of them found once; the top ten carry around 1.9%. The CDR3 consists of 14 residues. Per germline, CDR1 MNHEY and CDR2 SMNVEV (reference sequence). This specimen belongs to a study of identical twins. Regarding the study as a whole: Alpha sequences that were out-of-frame and twin-shared showed an excess of low generation probability.

This rearrangement joins TRBV27 to TRBJ2-2; D ambiguous. Sequenced: naive T cells sorted from blood. This TCR came from a man between 18 and 35 years old in good health. CDR3 sequence reads: CTSSSLTKTGELFF. The CDR3 DNA reads as TGTACCAGCAGTTCCCTGACCAAGACCGGGGAGCTGTTTTTT.